Listed here are 26 T cell receptor beta chains from one sample, sequenced in a study of human T cells and chemical hapten exposure. The time point was: pre-sensitization, week 0. The treatment here: therapeutic diphenylcyclopropenone sensitization with weekly scalp DPC. TCRdb independently ran MiXCR on the RACE reads; one entry per CDR3 protein. The sample records about 90,000 distinct CDR3 sequences, 7.5% to 9.5% being singletons. Sample: whole blood, taken in connection with sensitization to the hapten diphenylcyclopropenone (DPC). The receptor set was obtained from a man aged 35-49 years with alopecia areata. Some clones in this sample may be carry-over from other donors' samples.

There are a few counts of this clonotype. The J gene is TRBJ2-1, the V gene TRBV27; D is uncertain. V gave up 4 bases and J gave up 0 bases, with 10 bases separating them. The CDR3 loop spans 15 amino acids. Germline V lookup: CDR1 MNHEY, CDR2 SMNVEV (reference sequence). CDR3 sequence (DNA): TGTGCCAGCAGTTCTCACGCCAGCTCCTACAATGAGCAGTTCTTC. Translation: CASSSHASSYNEQFF.

This clonotype has a handful of counts. The chain couples TRBV30 to TRBJ1-3, with D possibly TRBD1 on 6 matching bases. The CDR3 covers 15 residues. V lost 2 bases, J lost 9 bases, and 20 bases lay in between. Germline values: CDR1 GTSNPN, CDR2 SVGIG (reference sequence). The CDR3: CAWSMTGTQVGTIYF. CDR3 DNA: TGTGCCTGGAGTATGACCGGGACACAAGTCGGCACCATATATTTT.

There are a few counts of this clonotype. The gene calls are TRBV7-9 and TRBJ2-5, with 7 bases matching TRBD2. The CDR3 loop spans 16 amino acids. The V segment lost 4 bases and the J segment 5 bases; nucleotides outside the gene matches: 13. Germline V gene lookup returns CDR1 SEHNR and CDR2 FQNEAQ (reference sequence). CDR3 DNA sequence: TGTGCCAGCAGCTCAATTCGCGGGGGATTTGGGGAGACCCAGTACTTC. This translates into CASSSIRGGFGETQYF.

This clonotype came up a few times. The V and J genes are TRBV19 and TRBJ2-3; TRBD2 agrees at 8 bases. The germline gives CDR1 LNHDA, CDR2 SQIVND (reference sequence). The CDR3 is 16 amino acids. J was trimmed by 6 bases and V by 0 bases; bases with no gene match: 8. The CDR3 DNA follows: TGTGCCAGTAGTATAGATTATCGTGGGACTAGGGATACGCAGTATTTT. This codes for CASSIDYRGTRDTQYF. The full variable domain, with the rest looked up from reference TRBV19 and TRBJ2-3, is DGGITQSPKYLFRKEGQNVTLSCEQNLNHDAMYWYRQDPGQGLRLIYYSQIVNDFQKGDIAEGYSVSREKKESFPLTVTSAQKNPTAFYLCASSIDYRGTRDTQYFGPGTRLTVL.

The chain is built from TRBV6-5 and TRBJ1-2; D gene unclear. The germline V gene has CDR1 MNHEY and CDR2 SVGAGI. CDR3 length equals 13 residues. The V gene lost 0 bases and the J gene lost 4 bases, with 6 bases spanning the gap. CDR3 nucleotide sequence: TGTGCCAGCAGTTACTCGTCCAGCTATGGCTACACCTTC. Translation: CASSYSSSYGYTF.

This clonotype was found a few times. This chain joins TRBV7-8 and TRBJ1-5; D not resolved. The ends were cut back, 2 bases at V and 6 bases at J, with 14 bases in the middle. There are 15 residues in the CDR3. CDR1 is SGHVS, CDR2 FQNEAQ, per germline. For the CDR3, the DNA is TGTGCCAGCAGCTTATCACTTCATATGGGTCAGCCCCAGCATTTT. Residues: CASSLSLHMGQPQHF.

The chain joins TRBV30 to TRBJ2-7; D unresolved. V lost 2 bases, J lost 0 bases, and 5 bases lay in between. Germline V gene data show CDR1 as GTSNPN and CDR2 as SVGIG (reference sequence). The CDR3 has 12 amino acids. CDR3 amino acids: CAWSLTSYEQYF. CDR3 in DNA: TGTGCCTGGAGTCTAACCTCCTACGAGCAGTACTTC.

V usage is TRBV20-1 and J usage is TRBJ2-3; possible D gene TRBD2, 7 bases. Germline loops: CDR1 DFQATT, CDR2 SNEGSKA (reference sequence). The CDR3 is 17 amino acids. Trimming shortened V by 3 bases and J by 6 bases, and 25 bases separated the two germline ends. CDR3 sequence: CSARTGLRGLFHDTQYF. In nucleotides, the CDR3 is TGCAGTGCTAGGACAGGTCTTCGGGGACTATTTCACGATACGCAGTATTTT.

This clonotype was counted a few times. The chain couples TRBV7-3 to TRBJ2-3, with D perhaps TRBD2 (6 bases). The CDR3 has 14 amino acids. Germline V lookup: CDR1 SGHTA, CDR2 FQGTGA. The ends were cut back, 3 bases at V and 2 bases at J, with 9 bases in the middle. The CDR3 DNA is TGTGCCAGCAGCTTCTCTAGCGTCACAGATACGCAGTATTTT. This codes for CASSFSSVTDTQYF.

This clonotype was observed many times. V usage is TRBV29-1 and J usage is TRBJ1-2; unclear D gene. This CDR3 contains 11 residues. The V gene's germline CDR1 is SQVTM and CDR2 ANQGSEA. Trimming shortened V by 1 base and J by 6 bases, and 6 bases separated the two germline ends. CDR3 in amino acids: CSVEGGDGYTF. CDR3 coding DNA: TGCAGCGTTGAAGGCGGGGATGGCTACACCTTC.

The chain has TRBV11-3 and TRBJ2-5, with no clear D. Germline V gene sequence: CDR1 SGHNT, CDR2 YENEEA. The CDR3 totals 15 residues. V lost 3 bases and J 5 bases, leaving 16 bases between the germline ends. In DNA form, the CDR3 reads TGTGCCAGCAGCTTCTCCCCAGTGACTCCGGAGACCCAGTACTTC. Its translation is CASSFSPVTPETQYF.

The gene calls are TRBV20-1 and TRBJ2-1; the D is unclear. V shed 0 bases and J shed 5 bases, with 2 bases lying between them. In germline, CDR1 is DFQATT, CDR2 SNEGSKA (reference sequence). The CDR3 is 11 amino acids. The CDR3 reads CSARDHNEQFF. The CDR3 DNA is TGCAGTGCTAGAGATCACAATGAGCAGTTCTTC.

The V call is TRBV29-1, the J call TRBJ2-3; D gene unclear. The CDR3 runs 11 residues. Germline CDR1 SQVTM, CDR2 ANQGSEA. V lost 3 bases and J 2 bases, leaving 3 bases between the germline ends. The DNA of the CDR3 is TGCAGCGTTGACCCCACAGATACGCAGTATTTT. This codes for CSVDPTDTQYF.

This clonotype showed up many times. V is TRBV20-1 and J is TRBJ2-1, with 8 bases matching TRBD2. With V trimmed by 4 bases and J by 1 base, 9 bases remained unmatched. The CDR3 is 16 residues long. Germline V gene sequence: CDR1 DFQATT, CDR2 SNEGSKA (reference sequence). DNA of the CDR3: TGCAGTGCTATCTCCCTAAGCGGGAGTTCCTACAATGAGCAGTTCTTC. Protein product: CSAISLSGSSYNEQFF.

This clonotype was seen ten or more times. V is TRBV5-4 and J is TRBJ2-1, with TRBD1 identical over 7 bases. This CDR3 is built from 14 residues. V lost 7 bases to trimming and J lost 6 bases; unmatched junction nucleotides: 10. The V gene's germline CDR1 is SGHNT and CDR2 YYREEE (reference sequence). The CDR3 loop is CASRGNRGLNEQFF. The CDR3 coding sequence is TGTGCCAGCCGAGGAAACAGGGGCCTCAATGAGCAGTTCTTC.

This clonotype appeared many times. V and J are TRBV6-2 or TRBV6-3 and TRBJ1-6, with 8 nucleotides matching TRBD1. Germline V gene sequence: CDR1 MNHEY, CDR2 SVGEGT. Trimming cost V 5 bases and J 6 bases; bases outside gene matches: 6. The CDR3 runs 15 residues. As DNA, the CDR3 is TGTGCCAGCAGTCGCCGGGACAGGATTAATTCACCCCTCCACTTT. This encodes CASSRRDRINSPLHF.

The chain combines TRBV29-1 with TRBJ2-3; TRBD1 is a possible D gene (5 bases). Germline assignment: CDR1 SQVTM and CDR2 ANQGSEA. The CDR3 extends over 13 amino acids. V gave up 3 bases and J gave up 2 bases, with 9 bases separating them. The CDR3 DNA reads as TGCAGCGTTGACACGACAGTCACAGATACGCAGTATTTT. Amino acids: CSVDTTVTDTQYF.

In this sample, this clonotype turned up many times. The chain has TRBV21-1 and TRBJ2-7; the DNA was not compared with TRBD1, the D call given in the table. TRBV21-1 is flagged as a pseudogene. The CDR3 runs 15 residues. CDR3: CASSKDRGKRYEQYF. The CDR3 DNA reads TGTGCCAGCAGCAAGGACAGGGGGAAGAGGTACGAGCAGTACTTC.

The chain uses TRBV20-1 and TRBJ2-7, with D tentatively TRBD1 (5 bases). This CDR3 region has 13 residues. Germline CDR1 and CDR2: DFQATT and SNEGSKA (reference sequence). V shed 6 bases and J shed 2 bases, with 14 bases lying between them. For the CDR3, the DNA is TGCAGTGCAAAAGACAGCCTCACCTACGAGCAGTACTTC. As protein: CSAKDSLTYEQYF.

This clonotype was recorded many times. This sequence joins TRBV20-1 and TRBJ2-3; D is undetermined. Trimming shortened V by 3 bases and J by 0 bases, and 4 bases separated the two germline ends. Germline assignment: CDR1 DFQATT and CDR2 SNEGSKA (reference sequence). This CDR3 contains 12 residues. The DNA of the CDR3 is TGCAGTGCTAGCGGTAGCACAGATACGCAGTATTTT. Translation gives CSASGSTDTQYF.

This clonotype has a handful of counts. The V and J genes are TRBV5-6 and TRBJ1-5, with 11 bases matching TRBD1. The CDR3 consists of 19 residues. CDR1 and CDR2 (germline): SGHDT, YYEEEE. The J segment lost 0 bases and the V segment lost 4 bases, leaving 12 bases of the junction unmatched. This CDR3 reads CASSRAEDRGPGSNQPQHF. In DNA, the CDR3 is TGTGCCAGCAGCCGAGCCGAGGACAGGGGGCCGGGTAGCAATCAGCCCCAGCATTTT.

V usage is TRBV12-3 or TRBV12-4 and J usage is TRBJ1-3, with unresolved D. This CDR3 has 13 amino acids. V lost 1 base and J lost 4, with 5 bases in between. CDR3 protein: CASSLVAGNTIYF. As DNA, the CDR3 is TGTGCCAGCAGTTTAGTCGCAGGAAACACCATATATTTT.

This rearrangement joins TRBV20-1 to TRBJ2-4; D not resolved. Germline-derived CDR1 and CDR2 are DFQATT and SNEGSKA (reference sequence). With 4 bases removed from V and 1 base from J, the gap between germline ends came to 11 bases. CDR3 size: 14 residues. The CDR3, as DNA: TGCAGTGCTACCCCCGGTGGGGCCAAAAACATTCAGTACTTC. Translated, it gives CSATPGGAKNIQYF.

The J gene is TRBJ1-4, the V gene TRBV14; D might be TRBD1 (6 bases). Trimming cost V 4 bases and J 4 bases, with 16 bases left between them. The CDR3 consists of 16 residues. CDR1 SGHDN and CDR2 FVKESK come from the germline V gene. In DNA form, the CDR3 reads TGTGCCAGCAGCCCGACAGGAGGGAGCCTTAATGAAAAACTGTTTTTT. Translating gives CASSPTGGSLNEKLFF.

This clonotype was recorded many times. V usage is TRBV7-2 and J usage is TRBJ2-7; 7 bases agree with TRBD2. The CDR3 loop spans 16 amino acids. With 1 base clipped from V and 1 base from J, the junction kept 7 bases outside the gene matches. Germline V CDR1 and CDR2: SGHTA, FQGNSA. CDR3 protein: CASSLGRGGSSYEQYF. As DNA, the CDR3 is TGTGCCAGCAGCTTAGGACGGGGCGGGAGTTCCTACGAGCAGTACTTC.

This clonotype was counted ten times or more. The gene calls are TRBV5-4 and TRBJ2-1, with D unresolved. From germline, CDR1 is SGHNT and CDR2 YYREEE (reference sequence). The CDR3 runs 16 residues. Trimming removed 4 bases at V and 8 bases at J, with 22 bases between. In DNA, the CDR3 is TGTGCCAGCAGCCCTCCACCGGGTCAAGGAAGGGATGAGCAGTTCTTC. Protein sequence: CASSPPPGQGRDEQFF.